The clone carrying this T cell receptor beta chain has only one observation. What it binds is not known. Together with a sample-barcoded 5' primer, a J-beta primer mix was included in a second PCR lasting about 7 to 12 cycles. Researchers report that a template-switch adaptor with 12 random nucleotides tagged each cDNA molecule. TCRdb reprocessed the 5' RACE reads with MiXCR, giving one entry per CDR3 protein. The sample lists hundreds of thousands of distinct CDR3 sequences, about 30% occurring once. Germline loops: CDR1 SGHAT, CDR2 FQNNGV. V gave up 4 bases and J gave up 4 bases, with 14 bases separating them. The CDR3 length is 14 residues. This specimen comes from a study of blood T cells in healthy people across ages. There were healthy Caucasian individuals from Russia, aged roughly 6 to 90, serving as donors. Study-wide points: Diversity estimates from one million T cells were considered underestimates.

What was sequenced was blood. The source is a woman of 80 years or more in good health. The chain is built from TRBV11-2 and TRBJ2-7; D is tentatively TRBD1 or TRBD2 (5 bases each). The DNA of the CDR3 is TGTGCCAGCAGCTCCGTTGAGGGACCATACGAGCAGTACTTC. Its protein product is CASSSVEGPYEQYF.